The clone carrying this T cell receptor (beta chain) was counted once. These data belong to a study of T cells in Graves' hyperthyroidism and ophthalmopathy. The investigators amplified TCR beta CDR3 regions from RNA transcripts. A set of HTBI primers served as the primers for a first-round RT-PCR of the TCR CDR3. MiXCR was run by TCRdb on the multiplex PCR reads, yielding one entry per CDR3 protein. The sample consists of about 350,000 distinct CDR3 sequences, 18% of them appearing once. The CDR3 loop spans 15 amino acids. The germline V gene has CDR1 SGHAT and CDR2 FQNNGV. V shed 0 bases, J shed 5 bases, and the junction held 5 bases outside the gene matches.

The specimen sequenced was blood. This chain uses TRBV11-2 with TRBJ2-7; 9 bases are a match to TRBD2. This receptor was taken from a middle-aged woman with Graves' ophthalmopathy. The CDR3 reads CASSLEGLASNEQYF. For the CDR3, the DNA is TGTGCCAGCAGCTTAGAAGGACTAGCGTCGAACGAGCAGTACTTC. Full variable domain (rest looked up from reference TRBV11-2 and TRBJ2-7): EAGVAQSPRYKIIEKRQSVAFWCNPISGHATLYWYQQILGQGPKLLIQFQNNGVVDDSQLPKDRFSAERLKGVDSTLKIQPAKLEDSAVYLCASSLEGLASNEQYFGPGTRLTVT.